What follows are 21 T cell receptor beta chains derived from one specimen sequenced in a study of T cells in Graves' hyperthyroidism and ophthalmopathy. The source material, RNA transcripts, was used to amplify TCR beta CDR3 regions. The TCR CDR3 was amplified in a first-round RT-PCR using the HTBI primer set. TCRdb re-derived calls from the multiplex PCR reads in MiXCR, one entry per CDR3 protein. The sample lists 400,000 to 500,000 distinct CDR3 sequences, around 15% occurring once. Sequencing was performed on blood. The receptors were gathered from a woman aged 18-29 years with Graves' hyperthyroidism.

The CDR3 coding sequence is TGTGCCAGTAGTATTTCAGGACTGGGTGAAAAACTGTTTTTT. Its translation: CASSISGLGEKLFF. The rearrangement joins TRBV19 to TRBJ1-4; D remains unclear. From germline, CDR1 is LNHDA and CDR2 SQIVND (reference sequence). The CDR3 sequence is 14 residues long. The V and J ends lost 3 bases and 7 bases respectively, with 12 bases between them.

The CDR3 nucleotides read TGCAGTGCTCTCGCCGGGACAGGGGGCTGGACTGAAGCTTTCTTT. Residues: CSALAGTGGWTEAFF. This chain uses TRBV20-1 with TRBJ1-1, with 12 bases identical to TRBD1. Trimming took 5 bases from V and 5 from J; bases not matched to a gene: 9. CDR1 DFQATT and CDR2 SNEGSKA come from the germline V gene (reference sequence). CDR3 length equals 15 residues.

This clonotype was observed at least ten times. The V call is TRBV5-1, the J call TRBJ2-7; D is uncertain. V was trimmed by 5 bases and J by 0 bases, leaving 12 bases between them. This CDR3 comprises 14 residues. Germline CDR1 and CDR2: SGHRS and YFSETQ. CDR3 bases: TGCGCCAGCAGTTTAGGGCGGTACTCCTACGAGCAGTACTTC. Its translation is CASSLGRYSYEQYF.

The rearrangement links TRBV19 to TRBJ2-7; TRBD2 might be the D (5 bases). Trimming pared 3 bases from V and 2 bases from J, leaving 8 bases between. There are 13 residues in the CDR3. Germline V lookup: CDR1 LNHDA, CDR2 SQIVND (reference sequence). This chain's CDR3 is CASSITGAYEQYF. The CDR3, as DNA: TGTGCCAGTAGTATCACCGGGGCCTACGAGCAGTACTTC.

This clonotype was found a few times. The chain carries TRBV27 and TRBJ2-7; 9 positions match TRBD2. V shed 0 bases, J shed 0 bases, and the junction held 3 bases outside the gene matches. This CDR3 spans 16 amino acids. Germline lookup yields CDR1 MNHEY and CDR2 SMNVEV (reference sequence). The CDR3 region has the DNA TGTGCCAGCAGTTTATCAGCGGGAGGAATCTCCTACGAGCAGTACTTC. Its protein product is CASSLSAGGISYEQYF.

This rearrangement joins TRBV20-1 to TRBJ2-1; D is uncertain. Trimming took off 3 bases at V and 4 bases at J, with 4 bases between the two ends. The CDR3 extends over 11 amino acids. Germline loops: CDR1 DFQATT, CDR2 SNEGSKA (reference sequence). CDR3 bases: TGCAGTGCTAGGAGTTACAATGAGCAGTTCTTC. Amino acids: CSARSYNEQFF.

The CDR3 DNA is TGCAGTGCTAGAGAACCCCGGGGGGAGGAGACCCAGTACTTC. It codes for CSAREPRGEETQYF. The chain has TRBV20-1 and TRBJ2-5; 7 bases fit TRBD2. The CDR3 consists of 14 residues. The J segment lost 5 bases and the V segment lost 0 bases, leaving 6 bases of the junction unmatched. Germline V lookup: CDR1 DFQATT, CDR2 SNEGSKA (reference sequence).

This clonotype was picked up many times. The V gene is TRBV10-3, the J gene TRBJ1-2; 7 bases agree with TRBD1. V lost 3 bases, J lost 2 bases, and 3 bases stayed unmatched. CDR3 length: 14 residues. In germline, CDR1 is ENHRY, CDR2 SYGVKD. The CDR3 reads CAISDGQVNYGYTF. CDR3 nucleotide sequence: TGTGCCATCAGTGACGGACAGGTGAACTATGGCTACACCTTC.

This clonotype came up many times. This chain connects TRBV12-3 or TRBV12-4 to TRBJ1-1, with D uncertain. The CDR3 is 15 residues long. Trimming took off 6 bases at V and 5 bases at J, with 19 bases between the two ends. The CDR3 reads CASRHITGSTTEAFF. Written as DNA, the CDR3 is TGTGCCAGCAGACACATTACCGGGTCCACAACTGAAGCTTTCTTT.

The CDR3 nucleotides read TGTGCCAGCAGTGTCCGCCGACTAGCGGGAGTTTACAATGAGCAGTTCTTC. This codes for CASSVRRLAGVYNEQFF. This chain links TRBV6-1 with TRBJ2-1; TRBD2 matches at 12 bases. Trimming removed 4 bases from V and 4 bases from J; junction bases left unmatched: 8. CDR3 length equals 17 residues. The germline V gene has CDR1 MNHNS and CDR2 SASEGT.

This clonotype has ten or more counts. V and J are TRBV19 and TRBJ1-5; D remains ambiguous. CDR3 size: 14 residues. The germline V and J ends were trimmed by 6 bases and 3 bases, with 12 bases remaining between them. Per the germline V gene, CDR1 is LNHDA and CDR2 is SQIVND (reference sequence). The CDR3 DNA sequence: TGTGCCAGTAGCCCCTGGACGGTCAATCAGCCCCAGCATTTT. As protein: CASSPWTVNQPQHF.

This clonotype showed up just a few times. The J gene is TRBJ2-4, the V gene TRBV7-9; 8 bases match TRBD2. The CDR3 runs 15 residues. Germline assignment: CDR1 SEHNR and CDR2 FQNEAQ (reference sequence). Trimming at V came to 1 base and at J to 8 bases, leaving 7 bases not matched to a gene. The chain's CDR3 is CASSLDGRARDIQYF. Here the CDR3 DNA reads TGTGCCAGCAGCTTAGACGGGAGGGCCCGGGACATTCAGTACTTC.

In its sample, this clonotype was seen many times. V usage is TRBV12-3 or TRBV12-4 and J usage is TRBJ2-2; no clear D. The CDR3 loop spans 12 amino acids. The germline V and J ends were trimmed by 6 bases and 4 bases, with 6 bases remaining between them. CDR3 loop: CASRLFTGELFF. DNA for the CDR3: TGTGCCAGCAGACTGTTCACCGGGGAGCTGTTTTTT.

This clonotype has a count of ten or more. The chain couples TRBV9 to TRBJ2-1, with no clear D. CDR1 and CDR2 from the germline V gene are SGDLS and YYNGEE. Trimming removed 2 bases from V and 8 bases from J, with 17 bases in between. This CDR3 comprises 15 residues. The DNA of the CDR3 is TGTGCCAGCAGCGTTGAAAAGACGGGTGGTTATGAGCAGTTCTTC. It encodes CASSVEKTGGYEQFF.

There are a few counts of this clonotype. The chain couples TRBV12-5 to TRBJ2-1, with D possibly TRBD2 on 7 matching bases. The germline V gene has CDR1 LGHNT and CDR2 FRNRAP. This CDR3 is 15 amino acids long. V lost 3 bases and J lost 7, with 16 bases in between. The CDR3 nucleotides read TGTGCTAGTGGTTTTGAGGGAGGGGGTTGGAATGAGCAGTTCTTC. It translates to CASGFEGGGWNEQFF.

This clonotype was counted at least ten times. The V call is TRBV19, the J call TRBJ2-1; D is perhaps TRBD1 (5 bases). CDR1 and CDR2 from the germline V gene are LNHDA and SQIVND (reference sequence). The CDR3 totals 14 residues. Trimming cost V 4 bases and J 3 bases, with 10 bases left between them. CDR3 amino acids: CASSTRTLYNEQFF. The DNA for the CDR3 is TGTGCCAGTAGTACTAGGACACTCTACAATGAGCAGTTCTTC. Looking up the rest from reference TRBV19 and TRBJ2-1 gives the full variable domain: DGGITQSPKYLFRKEGQNVTLSCEQNLNHDAMYWYRQDPGQGLRLIYYSQIVNDFQKGDIAEGYSVSREKKESFPLTVTSAQKNPTAFYLCASSTRTLYNEQFFGPGTRLTVL.

This clonotype was detected ten times or more. The CDR3 coding sequence is TGTGCCAGCAGCTTGGGGGGGAATGAAAAACTGTTTTTT. Its protein is CASSLGGNEKLFF. The V gene is TRBV7-8, the J gene TRBJ1-4; D is perhaps TRBD1 (5 bases). Germline values: CDR1 SGHVS, CDR2 FQNEAQ. The V end was cut by 3 bases, the J end by 5 bases, with 7 bases between. The CDR3 is 13 amino acids.

This chain joins TRBV5-1 and TRBJ2-7; perhaps TRBD2 as D (6 bases). The CDR3 loop spans 15 amino acids. Deletions cut 2 bases from V and 3 bases from J, with 15 bases between. In germline, CDR1 is SGHRS, CDR2 YFSETQ. The CDR3 sequence is CASSFLAGPHYEQYF. The CDR3 bases are TGCGCCAGCAGCTTTCTGGCGGGACCGCACTACGAGCAGTACTTC.

This clonotype was counted at least ten times. V gene TRBV28 combines with J gene TRBJ1-3; D not resolved. CDR3 size: 17 residues. V dropped 4 bases and J dropped 0 bases, with 16 bases sitting between them. CDR1 is MDHEN and CDR2 is SYDVKM in the germline V gene. The CDR3 loop reads CASSSMVGLSSGNTIYF. The CDR3 nucleotides are TGTGCCAGCAGTTCAATGGTAGGGCTGAGCTCTGGAAACACCATATATTTT.

This clonotype was counted many times. The chain joins TRBV12-3 or TRBV12-4 to TRBJ1-1, with D perhaps matching TRBD1 (5 bases). This CDR3 comprises 13 residues. Trimming removed 6 bases at V and 1 base at J, with 9 bases between. Here the CDR3 reads CASRVTENTEAFF. CDR3 coding DNA: TGTGCCAGCAGAGTGACAGAGAACACTGAAGCTTTCTTT.

This clonotype showed up many times. V and J are TRBV10-3 and TRBJ2-2; D remains unclear. Germline CDR1 reads ENHRY; CDR2 reads SYGVKD. There are 16 residues in the CDR3. V was trimmed by 0 bases and J by 2 bases, leaving 10 bases between them. In DNA form, the CDR3 reads TGTGCCATCAGTGAGTCGTCCCGGATCAACACCGGGGAGCTGTTTTTT. The encoded protein is CAISESSRINTGELFF.